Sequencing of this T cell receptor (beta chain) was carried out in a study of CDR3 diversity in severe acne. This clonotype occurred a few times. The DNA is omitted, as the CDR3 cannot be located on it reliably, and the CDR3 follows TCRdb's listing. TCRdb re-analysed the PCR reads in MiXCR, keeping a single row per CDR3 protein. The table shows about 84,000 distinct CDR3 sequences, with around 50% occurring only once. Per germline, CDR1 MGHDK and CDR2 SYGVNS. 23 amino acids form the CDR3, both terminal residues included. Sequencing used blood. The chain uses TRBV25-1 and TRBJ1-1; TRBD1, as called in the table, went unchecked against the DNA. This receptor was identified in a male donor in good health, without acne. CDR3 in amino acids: CASSPGDRTNYGYTFGSGPEAFF.